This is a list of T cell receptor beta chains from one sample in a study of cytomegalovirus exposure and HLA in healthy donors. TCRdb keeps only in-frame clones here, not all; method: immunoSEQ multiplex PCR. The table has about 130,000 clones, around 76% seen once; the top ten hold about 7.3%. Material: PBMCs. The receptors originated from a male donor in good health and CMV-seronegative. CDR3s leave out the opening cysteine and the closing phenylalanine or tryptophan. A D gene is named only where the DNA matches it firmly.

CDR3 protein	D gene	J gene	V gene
ASRLRSNTEAF	-	TRBJ1-1	TRBV6-1
ASSLVRREQY	-	TRBJ2-7	TRBV7-6
ASSKNKLVGANVLT	-	TRBJ2-6	TRBV28
ASSYRTSGYSYEQY	TRBD2	TRBJ2-7	TRBV6-6
ASSLEATGRSYEQY	-	TRBJ2-7	TRBV11-2
ASTLGQGNYGYT	-	TRBJ1-2	TRBV28
ATPLPERGGTDTQY	TRBD2	TRBJ2-3	TRBV2
ASSAAGSSYEQY	-	TRBJ2-7	TRBV7-2
ASSYGQRTVPYEQY	-	TRBJ2-7	TRBV6-5
ASSQDAADNYGYT	-	TRBJ1-2	TRBV4-3
ASSLAPLAVRSYEQY	TRBD2	TRBJ2-7	TRBV5-4
ASSQRTAYEQY	-	TRBJ2-7	TRBV28
AWSTGQGIGNTIY	TRBD1	TRBJ1-3	TRBV30
ASSPLSGGTTDTQY	TRBD2	TRBJ2-3	TRBV18
ASSIKFAGAGRETQY	TRBD2	TRBJ2-5	TRBV19
ASSSPATGYSNQPQH	-	TRBJ1-5	TRBV28
ASTEFGGQYEQY	-	TRBJ2-7	TRBV6-5
ASSLAGTSGAYEQY	TRBD2	TRBJ2-7	TRBV7-2
ASRPTGTGTDTQY	TRBD1	TRBJ2-3	TRBV4-2
ASSHGLAGAQREETQY	TRBD2	TRBJ2-5	TRBV5-1
ASSVASGKSDTQY	TRBD2	TRBJ2-3	TRBV9
ASSTRLAGGQETQY	TRBD2	TRBJ2-5	TRBV5-4
SVEDPRGGQPP	TRBD1	TRBJ1-2	TRBV29-1
ASRVQSNQPQH	-	TRBJ1-5	TRBV28
ASRHPTSGGHEQF	-	TRBJ2-1	TRBV12-2
ASSLVLGGYEQF	TRBD1	TRBJ2-1	TRBV5-4
ASSIVTDTVT	-	TRBJ1-2	TRBV19
ATSRDSGGKNSPLH	-	TRBJ1-6	TRBV15
ASSHSTGGLSQPQH	TRBD1	TRBJ1-5	TRBV4-1
ASSQQGAEAF	TRBD1	TRBJ1-1	TRBV4-3
ASSPQGSRHWPQH	-	TRBJ1-5	TRBV6-5
ASRLKGPRGGDGEAQY	TRBD2	TRBJ2-5	TRBV23-1
ASSLAGTRITDTQY	TRBD2	TRBJ2-3	TRBV7-8
ASSFPVQGEAKNIQY	TRBD1	TRBJ2-4	TRBV11-2
SAGNQPQH	-	TRBJ1-5	TRBV20-1
ASSLEGYGSDEQY	-	TRBJ2-7	TRBV5-1
ASSQDLSGSGGEQF	TRBD2	TRBJ2-1	TRBV14
AWRRGNTEAF	-	TRBJ1-1	TRBV30
ASSGGEESEKLF	-	TRBJ1-4	TRBV7-6
ASTLSLAGSYEQY	TRBD2	TRBJ2-7	TRBV27
ASSYSILGVRGYT	-	TRBJ1-2	TRBV6-6